This passage covers 7 T cell receptor beta chains from one sample sequenced in a study of T cell repertoires in cytomegalovirus infection. These receptors have no identified antigens. TCRdb itself ran the reads through MiXCR, one entry per CDR3 protein. The sample yields roughly 570,000 distinct CDR3 sequences, around two fifths seen once. The sequences come from cultured PBMCs, collected from culture after CMV antigen stimulation. The receptors were gathered from a human donor in good health (CMV status not recorded). Some clones in this sample may be carry-over from other donors' samples.

This clonotype was detected a few times. The CDR3 protein is CASRGANTDTQYF. CDR3 nucleotide sequence: TGTGCCAGCAGGGGGGCCAACACAGATACGCAGTATTTT. The gene calls are TRBV6-1 and TRBJ2-3; tentative D call: TRBD1 (6 bases). The CDR3 is 13 residues long. The V gene lost 6 bases and the J gene lost 2 bases, with 9 bases spanning the gap. The germline V gene has CDR1 MNHNS and CDR2 SASEGT.

This rearrangement joins TRBV6-2 or TRBV6-3 to TRBJ2-7; D possibly matches TRBD1 or TRBD2 (5 bases each). The V gene lost 2 bases and the J gene lost 3 bases, with 8 bases spanning the gap. CDR1 MNHEY and CDR2 SVGEGT come from the germline V gene. This CDR3 is built from 13 residues. CDR3 sequence: CASSYGGDYEQYF. Here the CDR3 DNA reads TGTGCCAGCAGTTACGGGGGAGACTACGAGCAGTACTTC.

This clonotype was seen a handful of times. The J gene is TRBJ1-2, the V gene TRBV18; TRBD1 might be the D (5 bases). The CDR3 has 17 amino acids. Germline V gene sequence: CDR1 KGHSH, CDR2 LQKENI. Between the trimmed V and J ends, which lost 4 bases and 2 bases, there was a span of 20 bases. This CDR3 reads CASSQRRVLNPNYGYTF. The CDR3 DNA follows: TGTGCCAGCTCACAGCGCAGGGTTTTAAATCCGAACTATGGCTACACCTTC.

J is TRBJ2-5 and V is TRBV7-9; TRBD2 aligns across 12 bases. Germline loops: CDR1 SEHNR, CDR2 FQNEAQ (reference sequence). The V segment lost 5 bases and the J segment 3 bases; nucleotides outside the gene matches: 7. This CDR3 region has 16 residues. CDR3 coding DNA: TGTGCCAGCAGCATACGACTAGCGGGGGATGAAGAGACCCAGTACTTC. Encoded protein: CASSIRLAGDEETQYF.

In its sample, this clonotype was seen a few times. The chain links TRBV12-3 or TRBV12-4 to TRBJ1-4, with a tentative D call TRBD1 (5 bases). The CDR3 spans 15 residues. Deletions cut 5 bases from V and 10 bases from J, with 20 bases between. The DNA for the CDR3 is TGTGCCAGCAGTCGACAGTTACACACCTTAGGAAAACTGTTTTTT. Its protein is CASSRQLHTLGKLFF.

This clonotype was picked up many times. The V call is TRBV7-2, the J call TRBJ1-1; a possible D gene is TRBD1 (5 bases). The V and J ends lost 4 bases and 5 bases respectively, with 11 bases between them. This CDR3 is built from 13 residues. Germline V gene data show CDR1 as SGHTA and CDR2 as FQGNSA. The CDR3 bases are TGTGCCAGCAGCTCAGCAGGGATGACTGAAGCTTTCTTT. This sequence encodes CASSSAGMTEAFF.

The genes are TRBV7-2 and TRBJ2-3; D gene uncertain. This CDR3 region has 18 residues. Trimming left V 3 bases short and J 1 base short, with 20 bases between. CDR1 and CDR2 (germline): SGHTA, FQGNSA. CDR3 in amino acids: CASSFRASFPYGTDTQYF. The CDR3 bases are TGTGCCAGCAGCTTCCGGGCCTCCTTCCCCTATGGCACAGATACGCAGTATTTT.